The next 27 T cell receptor beta chains were all read from a single sample in a study of T cell responses to AZD1222 COVID-19 vaccine. Assay used: immunoSEQ multiplex PCR; TCRdb lists only in-frame clones, some missing. The table records about 100,000 clones, under 95% of them present only once. Sequences were derived from peripheral blood, sampled on day 0 of AZD1222 vaccination. Receptors were obtained from an adult in good health.

This clone was seen just once. The chain uses TRBV4-3 and TRBJ2-7; TRBD1 matches 7 bases. Germline values: CDR1 LGHNA, CDR2 YSLEER. The CDR3 is 13 amino acids. V shed 4 bases and J 6 bases; nucleotides not matched to a gene: 6. In DNA, the CDR3 is TGCGCCAGCAGCCTCGACAGGGTTGGCGAGCAGTACTTC. This encodes CASSLDRVGEQYF.

The chain joins TRBV19 to TRBJ1-1; D not resolved. Trimming cost V 3 bases and J 7 bases, with 9 bases left between them. This CDR3 contains 12 residues. Looked up from germline, CDR1 is LNHDA and CDR2 is SQIVND (reference sequence). CDR3 sequence (DNA): TGTGCCAGTAGTATTGGGAAAGGTGAAGCTTTCTTT. Protein product: CASSIGKGEAFF.

This rearrangement joins TRBV7-7 to TRBJ2-3, with D hard to call. V gave up 3 bases and J gave up 5 bases, with 9 bases separating them. Germline CDR1 SSHAT, CDR2 FNYEAQ (reference sequence). The CDR3 extends over 13 amino acids. CDR3 in amino acids: CASSFRIGDTQYF. In DNA, the CDR3 is TGTGCCAGCAGCTTCAGGATTGGAGATACGCAGTATTTT.

This rearrangement joins TRBV6-2 or TRBV6-3 to TRBJ1-6; D ambiguous. Germline V gene data show CDR1 as MNHEY and CDR2 as SVGEGT. Trimming took 2 bases from V and 12 from J, leaving 5 bases between them. This CDR3 comprises 11 residues. The CDR3 bases are TGTGCCAGCAGTTACGGTCAACCCCTCCACTTT. It yields the protein CASSYGQPLHF.

The CDR3 bases are TGTGCCAGTAGTATCGACAGTTTGGGTACTGAAGCTTTCTTT. Protein product: CASSIDSLGTEAFF. The chain uses TRBV19 and TRBJ1-1; TRBD1 is a possible D gene (5 bases). CDR1 LNHDA and CDR2 SQIVND come from the germline V gene (reference sequence). V lost 3 bases and J lost 5, with 13 bases in between. The CDR3 length is 14 residues. Full variable domain (missing parts from reference TRBV19 and TRBJ1-1): DGGITQSPKYLFRKEGQNVTLSCEQNLNHDAMYWYRQDPGQGLRLIYYSQIVNDFQKGDIAEGYSVSREKKESFPLTVTSAQKNPTAFYLCASSIDSLGTEAFFGQGTRLTVV.

The chain carries TRBV3-1 (or the pseudogene TRBV3-2) and TRBJ2-7; 9 bases align to TRBD1. The CDR3 has 15 amino acids. Germline values: CDR1 LGHDT, CDR2 YNNKEL (reference sequence). The V segment lost 3 bases and the J segment 5 bases; nucleotides outside the gene matches: 8. CDR3 amino acids: CASSHLGTGFNEQYF. The CDR3 nucleotides are TGTGCCAGCAGCCACCTCGGGACAGGGTTCAACGAGCAGTACTTC.

The genes are TRBV7-2 and TRBJ2-3; tentative D call: TRBD2 (6 bases). Germline V gene sequence: CDR1 SGHTA, CDR2 FQGNSA. CDR3 length equals 17 residues. Deletions cut 2 bases from V and 3 bases from J, with 18 bases between. The CDR3, as DNA: TGTGCCAGCAGCTTAACGGTCTCTGCGGGGTGGACAGATACGCAGTATTTT. This codes for CASSLTVSAGWTDTQYF.

V is TRBV14 and J is TRBJ2-3; 12 nucleotides agree with TRBD1. V gave up 5 bases and J gave up 1 base; unmatched junction bases: 4. The CDR3 sequence is 16 residues long. Germline V gene data show CDR1 as SGHDN and CDR2 as FVKESK. CDR3 amino acids: CASSFRDRGRTDTQYF. DNA for the CDR3: TGTGCCAGCAGCTTTCGGGACAGGGGGCGCACAGATACGCAGTATTTT.

The chain couples TRBV5-1 to TRBJ1-6, with no clear D. Germline loops: CDR1 SGHRS, CDR2 YFSETQ. This CDR3 comprises 15 residues. V dropped 1 base and J dropped 10 bases, with 15 bases sitting between them. In DNA form, the CDR3 reads TGCGCCAGCAGCTTGTTAGGACCCCCGGAATCACCCCTCCACTTT. This encodes CASSLLGPPESPLHF.

This chain connects TRBV7-6 to TRBJ2-7, with 9 bases matching TRBD2. Germline V lookup: CDR1 SGHVS, CDR2 FNYEAQ. J gave up 2 bases and V 7 bases, and 12 bases lay outside the gene matches. The CDR3 runs 16 residues. CDR3 nucleotides: TGTGCCAGCACCTCGATGGGTAGCGGGGGTACCTACGAGCAGTACTTC. This codes for CASTSMGSGGTYEQYF.

The chain carries TRBV6-2 or TRBV6-3 and TRBJ2-4, with D unresolved. Trimming shortened V by 4 bases and J by 1 base, and 8 bases separated the two germline ends. CDR1 is MNHEY and CDR2 is SVGEGT in the germline V gene. This CDR3 has 14 amino acids. Here the CDR3 DNA reads TGTGCCAGCAGTTGGGGTACGGCCAAAAACATTCAGTACTTC. Its protein is CASSWGTAKNIQYF.

J is TRBJ2-7 and V is TRBV5-1, with D perhaps matching TRBD1 (6 bases). The CDR3 length is 14 residues. Germline CDR1 SGHRS, CDR2 YFSETQ. V lost 5 bases and J lost 2, with 14 bases in between. The CDR3 DNA is TGCGCCAGCAGTTCGGACAGCTATCCCTACGAGCAGTACTTC. Translation gives CASSSDSYPYEQYF.

V usage is TRBV18 and J usage is TRBJ1-1, with a tentative D call TRBD1 (5 bases). The CDR3 length is 15 residues. CDR1 is KGHSH and CDR2 is LQKENI in the germline V gene. V was clipped by 6 bases and J by 0 bases, with 14 bases between them. The CDR3 here is CASSQKEGLNTEAFF. In DNA form, the CDR3 reads TGTGCCAGCTCCCAAAAAGAGGGACTGAACACTGAAGCTTTCTTT.

This chain links TRBV11-3 with TRBJ2-3; the D is unclear. CDR3 length: 13 residues. V was cut by 2 bases and J by 3 bases, with 6 bases left in between. CDR1 is SGHNT, CDR2 YENEEA, per germline. The DNA of the CDR3 is TGTGCCAGCAGCTTACAGCTTACAGATACGCAGTATTTT. This gives the protein CASSLQLTDTQYF. The full variable domain, its missing parts supplied by reference TRBV11-3 and TRBJ2-3, is EAGVVQSPRYKIIEKKQPVAFWCNPISGHNTLYWYLQNLGQGPELLIRYENEEAVDDSQLPKDRFSAERLKGVDSTLKIQPAELGDSAVYLCASSLQLTDTQYFGPGTRLTVL.

The rearrangement uses TRBV18 and TRBJ2-3; D gene ambiguous. The CDR3 covers 12 residues. V was cut by 5 bases and J by 2 bases, with 5 bases left in between. CDR1 is KGHSH and CDR2 is LQKENI in the germline V gene. CDR3 in DNA: TGTGCCAGCTCAGGGTTCACAGATACGCAGTATTTT. Residues: CASSGFTDTQYF.

The gene calls are TRBV3-1 (or the pseudogene TRBV3-2) and TRBJ2-1; D is ambiguous. The germline V gene encodes CDR1 LGHDT and CDR2 YNNKEL (reference sequence). There are 14 residues in the CDR3. Trimming cost V 0 bases and J 7 bases, with 10 bases left between them. The DNA of the CDR3 is TGTGCCAGCAGCCAAGATCCCCAGTCGAATGAGCAGTTCTTC. It yields the protein CASSQDPQSNEQFF.

This chain joins TRBV5-8 and TRBJ1-1, with D possibly TRBD1 on 5 matching bases. The CDR3 has 15 residues. V lost 0 bases, J lost 3 bases, and 12 bases lay in between. The germline V gene has CDR1 SGHTS and CDR2 YDEGEE. The CDR3 region has the DNA TGTGCCAGCAGCTTGGGGGACTTTGGGTACACTGAAGCTTTCTTT. Translated, it gives CASSLGDFGYTEAFF.

This clone was observed a single time. The chain carries TRBV4-3 and TRBJ1-5; TRBD1 aligns across 10 bases. CDR3 length: 15 residues. Germline V CDR1 and CDR2: LGHNA, YSLEER. V gave up 4 bases and J gave up 8 bases; unmatched junction bases: 8. The CDR3 DNA follows: TGCGCCAGCAGCCGAGATATTGGGACAGGGGAGCCCCAGCATTTT. Translated: CASSRDIGTGEPQHF.

This sequence joins TRBV6-5 and TRBJ1-1; 7 nucleotides line up with TRBD1. Trimming cost V 8 bases and J 2 bases; bases outside gene matches: 8. The CDR3 has 14 residues. Looked up from germline, CDR1 is MNHEY and CDR2 is SVGAGI. CDR3 sequence: CASARQGPNTEAFF. DNA for the CDR3: TGTGCCAGCGCGCGACAGGGTCCAAACACTGAAGCTTTCTTT.

This clone was observed once. This chain joins TRBV2 and TRBJ1-5; D remains unclear. Germline CDR1 reads SNHLY; CDR2 reads FYNNEI. The V and J ends lost 8 bases and 7 bases respectively, with 15 bases between them. The CDR3 is 13 amino acids. CDR3 protein: CASQTALVQPQHF. The CDR3 bases are TGTGCCAGCCAGACTGCCTTGGTGCAGCCCCAGCATTTT.

Written as DNA, the CDR3 is TGTGCTAGTGGCCCGGGAGTTCCCGCGGGGACAGATACGCAGTATTTT. It is translated as CASGPGVPAGTDTQYF. The J gene is TRBJ2-3, the V gene TRBV12-5; possible D gene TRBD2, 6 bases. CDR3 size: 16 residues. Germline CDR1 is LGHNT and CDR2 is FRNRAP. The V gene lost 6 bases and the J gene lost 3 bases, with 19 bases spanning the gap.

The gene calls are TRBV20-1 and TRBJ2-1, with D possibly being TRBD2 (7 bases). Germline V lookup: CDR1 DFQATT, CDR2 SNEGSKA (reference sequence). This CDR3 region has 17 residues. V dropped 3 bases and J dropped 0 bases, with 18 bases sitting between them. In nucleotides, the CDR3 is TGCAGTGCTAGTTCTTTTAGAGGGGGGGGCTCCTACAATGAGCAGTTCTTC. Residues: CSASSFRGGGSYNEQFF.

The chain carries TRBV6-2 or TRBV6-3 and TRBJ2-2; D unclear. V was pared by 7 bases and J by 0 bases, with 9 bases between. The CDR3 covers 14 residues. CDR1 is MNHEY, CDR2 SVGEGT, per germline. The CDR3 DNA reads as TGTGCCAGCACCCCACTGGCGAACACCGGGGAGCTGTTTTTT. This encodes CASTPLANTGELFF.

This sequence joins TRBV10-1 and TRBJ2-4; TRBD2 agrees at 12 bases. V lost 4 bases, J lost 7 bases, and 2 bases stayed unmatched. The CDR3 totals 14 residues. Germline loops: CDR1 WNHNN, CDR2 SYGVQD (reference sequence). The CDR3 is CASSASGGANIQYF. In DNA form, the CDR3 reads TGCGCCAGCAGTGCTAGCGGGGGGGCGAACATTCAGTACTTC.

J is TRBJ2-7 and V is TRBV4-3, with D maybe TRBD1 (6 bases). CDR3 size: 16 residues. Germline assignment: CDR1 LGHNA and CDR2 YSLEER. V lost 0 bases to trimming and J lost 3 bases, with 15 bases between them. The CDR3 protein is CASSQDRQGLYYEQYF. The CDR3 DNA sequence: TGCGCCAGCAGCCAAGACAGGCAGGGGCTTTACTACGAGCAGTACTTC.

The chain employs TRBV5-6 and TRBJ1-1; D unresolved. The CDR3 totals 15 residues. V was pared by 4 bases and J by 0 bases, with 13 bases between. Germline lookup yields CDR1 SGHDT and CDR2 YYEEEE. The CDR3, as DNA: TGTGCCAGCAGCCGGCCCGGAGGGATGAACACTGAAGCTTTCTTT. It yields the protein CASSRPGGMNTEAFF.

The genes are TRBV6-4 and TRBJ2-3; no clear D gene. Trimming removed 3 bases at V and 3 bases at J, with 13 bases between. CDR1 MRHNA and CDR2 SNTAGT come from the germline V gene. This CDR3 is 15 amino acids long. The CDR3 DNA is TGTGCCAGCAGTGAGGGTCGGGCGGCTACAGATACGCAGTATTTT. Its protein is CASSEGRAATDTQYF.